This T cell receptor (beta chain) was recovered during a study of blood T cell repertoires in COVID-19. Study information: The origin of the acute and convalescent COVID-19 samples was the United States, Italy and Spain. Sample material is recorded as cDNA or gDNA derived from T cells, B-cell-depleted T cells, or PBMCs.

In the original analysis: The authors estimated nucleated cell counts from reference gene primer amplification. Repertoires were generated with immunoSEQ multiplex PCR, while TCRdb's copy carries only in-frame clones and drops some. The V and J calls and the clone size are those of that table, but D and trimming were determined from the DNA. Of around 99,000 clones in the sample, 85% to 90% were seen once. The TCR sequence derives from a human donor in a cohort sampled during active COVID-19. The sample was peripheral blood.

CDR3 residues: CASSLLNQPQHF. In nucleotides, the CDR3 is TGTGCCAGCAGCCTACTGAATCAGCCCCAGCATTTT. The rearrangement uses TRBV6-2 or TRBV6-3 and TRBJ1-5; D remains ambiguous. CDR3 length: 12 amino acids. V was cut by 6 bases and J by 4 bases, with 7 bases left in between. Germline V CDR1 and CDR2: MNHEY, SVGEGT.